The 22 T cell receptor beta chains below were found in one sample sequenced in a study of blood T cell repertoires in COVID-19. Sequencing used immunoSEQ multiplex PCR; TCRdb keeps in-frame clones, though not all of them. The table includes hundreds of thousands of clones, around 86% detected once. Specimen: PBMCs or T cells enriched from blood (not recorded which). These receptor sequences come from a man aged 55 to 70 who had recovered from COVID-19.

The V gene is TRBV28, the J gene TRBJ1-4, with D possibly being TRBD1 (5 bases). Germline assignment: CDR1 MDHEN and CDR2 SYDVKM. Between the trimmed V and J ends, which lost 3 bases and 7 bases, there was a span of 18 bases. The CDR3 consists of 16 residues. CDR3 nucleotide sequence: TGTGCCAGCAGTTTCCCCTTGGCGGGGAGGGGTGAAAAACTGTTTTTT. It is translated as CASSFPLAGRGEKLFF.

The V gene is TRBV24-1, the J gene TRBJ2-1; 9 nucleotides align to TRBD1. CDR3 length equals 14 residues. CDR1 is KGHDR and CDR2 is SFDVKD in the germline V gene. Losses at the gene ends were 8 bases for V and 2 bases for J; bases not matched to a gene: 3. The CDR3 sequence: CATKGTGPYNEQFF. CDR3 DNA sequence: TGTGCCACCAAGGGGACAGGGCCCTACAATGAGCAGTTCTTC.

The chain combines TRBV6-1 with TRBJ1-2; 8 bases are a match to TRBD1. The CDR3 contains 15 residues. The germline V gene encodes CDR1 MNHNS and CDR2 SASEGT. Trimming at V came to 3 bases and at J to 3 bases, leaving 6 bases not matched to a gene. CDR3 sequence reads: CASSDINRGDYGYTF. CDR3 nucleotide sequence: TGTGCCAGCAGTGATATTAACAGGGGGGACTATGGCTACACCTTC.

The chain uses TRBV7-3 and TRBJ1-5, with a tentative D call TRBD1 (6 bases). The V gene lost 4 bases and the J gene lost 2 bases, with 12 bases spanning the gap. CDR1 is SGHTA, CDR2 FQGTGA, per germline. The CDR3 loop spans 15 amino acids. The DNA of the CDR3 is TGTGCCAGCAGCTCCACAGGGAATGGCAATCAGCCCCAGCATTTT. This sequence encodes CASSSTGNGNQPQHF.

This clone showed up just once. This chain links TRBV21-1 with TRBJ2-1; TRBD1, the table's D call, was not compared with the DNA. TRBV21-1 is a pseudogene locus. This CDR3 has 16 amino acids. The CDR3 DNA is TGTGCCAGCAGCAAAACTGGACAGGGTGCTCGCAATGAGCAGTTCTTC. It codes for CASSKTGQGARNEQFF.

The V and J genes are TRBV19 and TRBJ1-2; 7 bases align to TRBD1. The ends lost 7 bases at V and 5 bases at J; junction bases unmatched: 10. Germline loops: CDR1 LNHDA, CDR2 SQIVND (reference sequence). CDR3 length: 14 amino acids. CDR3 in DNA: TGTGCCAGTACTAGACCCGGGACAGCTTATGGCTACACCTTC. It is translated as CASTRPGTAYGYTF.

This clone was seen only once. The J gene is TRBJ2-1, the V gene TRBV7-2, with 14 bases identical to TRBD2. The germline V gene has CDR1 SGHTA and CDR2 FQGNSA. V lost 1 base to trimming and J lost 6 bases; unmatched junction nucleotides: 11. The CDR3 totals 19 residues. CDR3 in amino acids: CASSLVGVRGTSGSNEQFF. CDR3 nucleotide sequence: TGTGCCAGCAGCTTAGTCGGGGTGCGGGGGACTAGCGGGAGCAATGAGCAGTTCTTC. The full variable domain, rest sourced from reference TRBV7-2 and TRBJ2-1, is GAGVSQSPSNKVTEKGKDVELRCDPISGHTALYWYRQSLGQGLEFLIYFQGNSAPDKSGLPSDRFSAERTGGSVSTLTIQRTQQEDSAVYLCASSLVGVRGTSGSNEQFFGPGTRLTVL.

The J gene is TRBJ2-2, the V gene TRBV27, with a weak D call TRBD1 (5 bases). Germline assignment: CDR1 MNHEY and CDR2 SMNVEV (reference sequence). Deletions cut 4 bases from V and 4 bases from J, with 13 bases between. This CDR3 has 15 amino acids. The CDR3 nucleotides read TGTGCCAGCAGTTCCGTGGGGCTGGGCACCGGGGAGCTGTTTTTT. It specifies CASSSVGLGTGELFF.

The chain couples TRBV28 to TRBJ2-7; maybe TRBD1 (5 bases). Germline V lookup: CDR1 MDHEN, CDR2 SYDVKM. V gave up 10 bases and J gave up 6 bases, with 16 bases separating them. The CDR3 runs 12 residues. The CDR3 region has the DNA TGTGCCACCCAGGGTATCGAAGGCGAGCAGTACTTC. Translating it yields CATQGIEGEQYF. Based on the CDR3 plus reference TRBV28 and TRBJ2-7, the full variable domain is DVKVTQSSRYLVKRTGEKVFLECVQDMDHENMFWYRQDPGLGLRLIYFSYDVKMKEKGDIPEGYSVSREKKERFSLILESASTNQTSMYLCATQGIEGEQYFGPGTRLTVT.

This chain joins TRBV28 and TRBJ2-1; 9 nucleotides align to TRBD2. CDR3 length: 17 residues. Germline V gene data show CDR1 as MDHEN and CDR2 as SYDVKM. The V segment lost 4 bases and the J segment 2 bases; nucleotides outside the gene matches: 9. The CDR3 region has the DNA TGTGCCAGCAGTTCCATTCGGACTAGCGCGACCTACAATGAGCAGTTCTTC. Its protein is CASSSIRTSATYNEQFF.

The V and J genes are TRBV29-1 and TRBJ2-3, with 7 bases lining up with TRBD2. Trimming removed 8 bases from V and 4 bases from J; junction bases left unmatched: 12. This CDR3 is built from 14 residues. Germline V gene sequence: CDR1 SQVTM, CDR2 ANQGSEA. In DNA, the CDR3 is TGCAGCACGGGAGGAGGGCTGGGAGCAGATACGCAGTATTTT. As protein: CSTGGGLGADTQYF.

This clone was seen only a few times. The J gene is TRBJ1-5, the V gene TRBV7-9, with D uncertain. Germline CDR1 is SEHNR and CDR2 is FQNEAQ (reference sequence). The CDR3 is 12 amino acids. V was shortened by 1 base and J by 9 bases, with 7 bases between the two germline ends. The CDR3 region is CASSLEAGPQHF. CDR3 nucleotides: TGTGCCAGCAGCTTAGAGGCGGGGCCCCAGCATTTT.

The chain combines TRBV18 with TRBJ2-5; D is ambiguous. Trimming pared 6 bases from V and 3 bases from J, leaving 11 bases between. The CDR3 extends over 13 amino acids. Germline values: CDR1 KGHSH, CDR2 LQKENI. DNA for the CDR3: TGTGCCAGCTCCCCGGTGATGGAAGAGACCCAGTACTTC. Protein product: CASSPVMEETQYF.

The chain recombines TRBV18 with TRBJ1-1; D is unclear. The CDR3 loop spans 12 amino acids. CDR1 is KGHSH and CDR2 is LQKENI in the germline V gene. The V end was cut by 3 bases, the J end by 2 bases, with 4 bases between. CDR3 loop: CASSPGNTEAFF. CDR3 DNA: TGTGCCAGCTCACCGGGCAACACTGAAGCTTTCTTT. The entire variable domain, with the rest obtained from reference TRBV18 and TRBJ1-1, is as follows: NAGVMQNPRHLVRRRGQEARLRCSPMKGHSHVYWYRQLPEEGLKFMVYLQKENIIDESGMPKERFSAEFPKEGPSILRIQQVVRGDSAAYFCASSPGNTEAFFGQGTRLTVV.

On this clone itself: In the same sample, other DNA sequences code for this CDR3. The chain combines TRBV2 with TRBJ1-5; 7 bases are shared with TRBD1. The V and J ends lost 4 bases and 7 bases, in that order; junction bases with no gene match: 7. Looked up from germline, CDR1 is SNHLY and CDR2 is FYNNEI. The CDR3 contains 14 residues. The CDR3 DNA reads as TGTGCCAGCAGTGGGCCAGGGGGTAACCAGCCCCAGCATTTT. It translates to CASSGPGGNQPQHF.

This chain connects TRBV19 to TRBJ2-7, with 12 nucleotides matching TRBD1. CDR1 and CDR2 (germline): LNHDA, SQIVND (reference sequence). V lost 3 bases to trimming and J lost 4 bases; unmatched junction nucleotides: 13. The CDR3 covers 18 residues. CDR3 amino acids: CASSMRDRGLKAAYEQYF. In DNA, the CDR3 is TGTGCCAGTAGTATGCGGGACAGGGGGCTGAAGGCGGCGTACGAGCAGTACTTC.

V usage is TRBV24-1 and J usage is TRBJ2-1; 9 bases agree with TRBD2. Looked up from germline, CDR1 is KGHDR and CDR2 is SFDVKD. The CDR3 is made up of 16 amino acids. The trim removed 7 bases at V and 2 bases at J, leaving 8 bases unmatched. The CDR3 DNA sequence: TGTGCCACCAGCTTAGCGGGAGCCCTTCCCTACAATGAGCAGTTCTTC. It yields the protein CATSLAGALPYNEQFF.

This rearrangement joins TRBV11-2 to TRBJ2-1; D might be TRBD2 (5 bases). V lost 2 bases and J lost 0, with 11 bases in between. The CDR3 is 16 amino acids. Germline-derived CDR1 and CDR2 are SGHAT and FQNNGV. Written as DNA, the CDR3 is TGTGCCAGCAGCTTATACCTCGGGAACTCCTACAATGAGCAGTTCTTC. Its protein is CASSLYLGNSYNEQFF.

The V gene is TRBV7-3, the J gene TRBJ2-2, with TRBD2 identical over 10 bases. The CDR3 spans 18 residues. Germline loops: CDR1 SGHTA, CDR2 FQGTGA. V was pared by 0 bases and J by 6 bases, with 10 bases of the junction left unmatched. The CDR3 region has the DNA TGTGCCAGCAGCTTAACAGGGGCTAGCGGGAGTTCGGCCGGGGAGCTGTTTTTT. This encodes CASSLTGASGSSAGELFF.

This chain joins TRBV15 and TRBJ2-1, with 13 bases fitting TRBD2. Germline lookup yields CDR1 LNHNV and CDR2 YYDKDF (reference sequence). Unmatched junction bases numbered 8, after V lost 1 base and J lost 8 bases. CDR3 length: 17 amino acids. CDR3 residues: CATSRASGLAGPYEQFF. The CDR3 DNA sequence: TGTGCCACCAGCAGAGCTTCGGGACTAGCGGGACCGTATGAGCAGTTCTTC.

A few counts support this clone. This chain links TRBV28 with TRBJ1-5; D is undetermined. The CDR3 length is 15 residues. Per the germline V gene, CDR1 is MDHEN and CDR2 is SYDVKM. V gave up 1 base and J gave up 5 bases, with 12 bases separating them. The DNA of the CDR3 is TGTGCCAGCAGTTTATTGGGCAGGCCTTATCAGCCCCAGCATTTT. Translation: CASSLLGRPYQPQHF.

The chain recombines TRBV21-1 with TRBJ2-1; TRBD2 is the table's D call and was not checked against the DNA. TRBV21-1 is annotated as a pseudogene. There are 15 residues in the CDR3. CDR3 sequence reads: CASSNNRTTYNEQFF. The DNA for the CDR3 is TGTGCCAGCAGCAATAACCGGACTACCTACAATGAGCAGTTCTTC.